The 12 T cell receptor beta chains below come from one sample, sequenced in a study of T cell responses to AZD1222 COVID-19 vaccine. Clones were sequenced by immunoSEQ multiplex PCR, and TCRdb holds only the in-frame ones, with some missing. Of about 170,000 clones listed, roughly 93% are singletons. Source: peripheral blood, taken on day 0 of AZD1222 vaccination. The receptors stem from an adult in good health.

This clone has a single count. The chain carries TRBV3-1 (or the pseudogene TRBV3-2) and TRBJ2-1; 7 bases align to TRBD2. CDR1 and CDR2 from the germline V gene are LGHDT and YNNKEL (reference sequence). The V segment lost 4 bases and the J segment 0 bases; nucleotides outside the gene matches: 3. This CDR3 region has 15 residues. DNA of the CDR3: TGTGCCAGCAGCCCACAGCGGGACTCCTACAATGAGCAGTTCTTC. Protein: CASSPQRDSYNEQFF.

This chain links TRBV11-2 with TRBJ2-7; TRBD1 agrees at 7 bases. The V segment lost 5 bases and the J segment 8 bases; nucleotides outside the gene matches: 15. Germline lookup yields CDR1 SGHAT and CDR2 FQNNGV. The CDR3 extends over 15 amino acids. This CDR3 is CASSPSPGQRLKQYF. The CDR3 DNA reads TGTGCCAGCAGCCCAAGCCCGGGACAGAGGCTGAAGCAGTACTTC.

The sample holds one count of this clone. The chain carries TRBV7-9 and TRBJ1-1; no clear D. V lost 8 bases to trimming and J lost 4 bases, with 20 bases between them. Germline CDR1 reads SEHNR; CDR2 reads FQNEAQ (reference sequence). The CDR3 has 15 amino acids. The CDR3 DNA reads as TGTGCCAGCGAGAGCCCGGCCGGACGCGGCACTGAAGCTTTCTTT. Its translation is CASESPAGRGTEAFF. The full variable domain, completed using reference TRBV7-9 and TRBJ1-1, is DTGVSQNPRHKITKRGQNVTFRCDPISEHNRLYWYRQTLGQGPEFLTYFQNEAQLEKSRLLSDRFSAERPKGSFSTLEIQRTEQGDSAMYLCASESPAGRGTEAFFGQGTRLTVV.

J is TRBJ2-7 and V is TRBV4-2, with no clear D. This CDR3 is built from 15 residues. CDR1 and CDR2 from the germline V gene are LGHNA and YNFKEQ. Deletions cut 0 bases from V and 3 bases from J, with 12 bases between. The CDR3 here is CASSQEVARIYEQYF. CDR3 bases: TGTGCCAGCAGCCAAGAAGTGGCGCGGATCTACGAGCAGTACTTC.

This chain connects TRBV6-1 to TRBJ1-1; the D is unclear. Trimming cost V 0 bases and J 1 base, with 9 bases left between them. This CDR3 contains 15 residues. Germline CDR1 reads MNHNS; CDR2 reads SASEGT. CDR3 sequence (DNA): TGTGCCAGCAGTGAAGCCCTCCTGCGGAACACTGAAGCTTTCTTT. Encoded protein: CASSEALLRNTEAFF.

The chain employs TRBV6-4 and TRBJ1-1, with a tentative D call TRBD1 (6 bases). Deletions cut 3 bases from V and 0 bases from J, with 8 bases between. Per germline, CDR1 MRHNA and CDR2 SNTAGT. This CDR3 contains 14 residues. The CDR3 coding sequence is TGTGCCAGCAGTGAACAGGGAATGAACACTGAAGCTTTCTTT. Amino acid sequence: CASSEQGMNTEAFF.

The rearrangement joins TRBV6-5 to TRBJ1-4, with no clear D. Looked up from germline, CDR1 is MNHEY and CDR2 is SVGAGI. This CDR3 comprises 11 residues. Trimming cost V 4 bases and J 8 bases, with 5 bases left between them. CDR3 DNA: TGTGCCAGCAGTTCTGGAGAAAAACTGTTTTTT. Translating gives CASSSGEKLFF.

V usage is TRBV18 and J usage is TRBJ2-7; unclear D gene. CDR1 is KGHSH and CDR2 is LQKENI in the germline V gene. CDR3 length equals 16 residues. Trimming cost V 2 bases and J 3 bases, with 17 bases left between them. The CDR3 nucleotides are TGTGCCAGCTCACCATCGTGGAGTCAGTCCCACTACGAGCAGTACTTC. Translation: CASSPSWSQSHYEQYF.

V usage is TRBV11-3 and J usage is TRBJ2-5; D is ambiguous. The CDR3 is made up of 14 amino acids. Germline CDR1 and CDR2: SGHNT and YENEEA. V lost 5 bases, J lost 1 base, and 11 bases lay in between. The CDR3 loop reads CASSVSSGQETQYF. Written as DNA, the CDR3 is TGTGCCAGCAGCGTTTCTTCAGGCCAAGAGACCCAGTACTTC.

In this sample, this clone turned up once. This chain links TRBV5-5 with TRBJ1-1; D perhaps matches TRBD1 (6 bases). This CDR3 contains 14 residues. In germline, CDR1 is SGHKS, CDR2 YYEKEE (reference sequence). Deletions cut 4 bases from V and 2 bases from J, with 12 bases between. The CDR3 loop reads CASSRRQANTEAFF. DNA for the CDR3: TGTGCCAGCAGCCGACGACAGGCCAACACTGAAGCTTTCTTT. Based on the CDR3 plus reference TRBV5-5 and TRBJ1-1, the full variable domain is DAGVTQSPTHLIKTRGQQVTLRCSPISGHKSVSWYQQVLGQGPQFIFQYYEKEERGRGNFPDRFSARQFPNYSSELNVNALLLGDSALYLCASSRRQANTEAFFGQGTRLTVV.

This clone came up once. The CDR3 region is CASSLSQGYTGELFF. CDR3 DNA: TGTGCCAGCAGTTTATCCCAGGGGTACACCGGGGAGCTGTTTTTT. The rearrangement uses TRBV27 and TRBJ2-2; possible D gene TRBD1, 6 bases. The V gene's germline CDR1 is MNHEY and CDR2 SMNVEV (reference sequence). Trimming stripped 0 bases from V and 3 bases from J, with 8 bases between. The CDR3 is 15 residues long.

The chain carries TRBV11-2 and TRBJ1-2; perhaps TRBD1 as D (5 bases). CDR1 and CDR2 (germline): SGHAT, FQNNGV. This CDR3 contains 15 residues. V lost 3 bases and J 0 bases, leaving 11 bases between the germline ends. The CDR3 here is CASSFPATANYGYTF. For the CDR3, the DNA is TGTGCCAGCAGCTTCCCTGCGACAGCTAACTATGGCTACACCTTC.